This T cell receptor beta chain was found in a study of cytomegalovirus exposure and HLA in healthy donors. V gave up 3 bases and J gave up 9 bases, with 13 bases separating them. This CDR3 comprises 13 residues. The germline V gene has CDR1 SGDLS and CDR2 YYNGEE. Vbeta (60) and Jbeta (13) primers were used in the PCR. The data were produced by immunoSEQ multiplex PCR, yet TCRdb's version contains in-frame clones alone and is incomplete. This sample has 200,000 to 250,000 clones; more than 75% occur once, and the top ten carry 4.5% to 6%. V and J are TRBV9 and TRBJ2-1, with a tentative D call TRBD2 (6 bases). The source material was PBMCs. The receptor was isolated from a woman aged 40-49 years in good health and CMV-seropositive. The CDR3 DNA is TGTGCCAGCAGCGGGGAGGTCGCGGTTGAGCAGTTCTTC. Residues: CASSGEVAVEQFF.